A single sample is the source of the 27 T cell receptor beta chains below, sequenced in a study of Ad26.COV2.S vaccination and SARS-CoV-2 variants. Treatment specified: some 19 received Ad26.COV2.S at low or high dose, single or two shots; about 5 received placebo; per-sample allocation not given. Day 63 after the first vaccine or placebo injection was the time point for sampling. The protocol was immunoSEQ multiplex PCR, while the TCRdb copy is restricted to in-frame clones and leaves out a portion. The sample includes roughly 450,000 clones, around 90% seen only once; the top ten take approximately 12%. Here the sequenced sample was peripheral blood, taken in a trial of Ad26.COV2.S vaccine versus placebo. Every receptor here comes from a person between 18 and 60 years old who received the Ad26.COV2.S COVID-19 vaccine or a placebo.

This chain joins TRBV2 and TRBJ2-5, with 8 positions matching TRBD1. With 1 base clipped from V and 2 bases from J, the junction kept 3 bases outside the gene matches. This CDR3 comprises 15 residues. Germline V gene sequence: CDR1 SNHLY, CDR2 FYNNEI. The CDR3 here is CASSEGDRKQETQYF. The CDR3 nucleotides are TGTGCCAGCAGTGAAGGGGACAGGAAACAAGAGACCCAGTACTTC.

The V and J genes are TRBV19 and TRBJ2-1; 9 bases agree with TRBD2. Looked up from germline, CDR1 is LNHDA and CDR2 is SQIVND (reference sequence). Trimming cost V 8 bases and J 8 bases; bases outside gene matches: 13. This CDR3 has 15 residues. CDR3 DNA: TGTGCCAGTGGTGTTCCGGGACTAGCTAGGTATGAGCAGTTCTTC. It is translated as CASGVPGLARYEQFF.

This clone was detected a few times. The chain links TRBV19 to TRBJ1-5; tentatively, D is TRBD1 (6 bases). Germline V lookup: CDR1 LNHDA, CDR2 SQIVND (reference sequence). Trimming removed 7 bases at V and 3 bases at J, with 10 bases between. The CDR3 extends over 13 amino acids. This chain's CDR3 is CASTSGVNQPQHF. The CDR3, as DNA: TGTGCCAGTACCTCAGGGGTCAATCAGCCCCAGCATTTT.

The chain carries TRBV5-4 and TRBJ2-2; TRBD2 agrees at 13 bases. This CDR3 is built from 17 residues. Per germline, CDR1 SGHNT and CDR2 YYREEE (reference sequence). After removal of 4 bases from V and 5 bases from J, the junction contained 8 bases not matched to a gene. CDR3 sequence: CASSPGLAGAITGELFF. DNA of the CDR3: TGTGCCAGCAGCCCTGGACTAGCGGGAGCGATAACCGGGGAGCTGTTTTTT.

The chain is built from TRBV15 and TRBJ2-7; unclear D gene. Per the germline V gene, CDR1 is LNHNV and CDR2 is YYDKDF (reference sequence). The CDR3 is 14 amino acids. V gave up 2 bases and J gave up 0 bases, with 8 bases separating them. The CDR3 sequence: CATSRSLSSYEQYF. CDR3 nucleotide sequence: TGTGCCACCAGCAGATCTCTGAGCTCCTACGAGCAGTACTTC.

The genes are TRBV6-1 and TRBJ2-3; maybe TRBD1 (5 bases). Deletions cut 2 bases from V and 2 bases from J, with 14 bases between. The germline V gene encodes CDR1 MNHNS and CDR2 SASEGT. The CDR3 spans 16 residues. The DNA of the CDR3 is TGTGCCAGCAGTGAAAGGACCCAGGGATACACAGATACGCAGTATTTT. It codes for CASSERTQGYTDTQYF.

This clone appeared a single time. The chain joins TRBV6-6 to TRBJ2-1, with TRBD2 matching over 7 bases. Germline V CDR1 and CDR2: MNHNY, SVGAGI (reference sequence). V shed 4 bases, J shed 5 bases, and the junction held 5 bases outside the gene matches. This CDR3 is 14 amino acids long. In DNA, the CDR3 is TGTGCCAGCAGTTGGGGGGGGGTGGACAATGAGCAGTTCTTC. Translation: CASSWGGVDNEQFF.

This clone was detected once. The CDR3 region has the DNA TGTGCCAGCAGGCCCACACAGGGGCCTAACTATGGCTACACCTTC. Amino acids: CASRPTQGPNYGYTF. The rearrangement links TRBV6-5 to TRBJ1-2; 7 nucleotides line up with TRBD1. With V trimmed by 6 bases and J by 0 bases, 7 bases remained unmatched. This CDR3 has 15 amino acids. Germline V lookup: CDR1 MNHEY, CDR2 SVGAGI.

CDR3 nucleotides: TGTGCCAGCAGCCAGGACGGTAGCAATCAGCCCCAGCATTTT. This translates into CASSQDGSNQPQHF. The chain is built from TRBV9 and TRBJ1-5; D not certain. The germline V and J ends were trimmed by 4 bases and 0 bases, with 8 bases remaining between them. The CDR3 has 14 amino acids. Germline CDR1 SGDLS, CDR2 YYNGEE.

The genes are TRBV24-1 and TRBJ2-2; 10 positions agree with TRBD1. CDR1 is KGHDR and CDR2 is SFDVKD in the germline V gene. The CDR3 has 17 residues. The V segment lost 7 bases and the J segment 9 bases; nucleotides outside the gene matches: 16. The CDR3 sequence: CATSPSLTGGASRELFF. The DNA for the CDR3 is TGTGCCACCAGCCCTAGTCTGACAGGGGGCGCTTCCAGGGAGCTGTTTTTT.

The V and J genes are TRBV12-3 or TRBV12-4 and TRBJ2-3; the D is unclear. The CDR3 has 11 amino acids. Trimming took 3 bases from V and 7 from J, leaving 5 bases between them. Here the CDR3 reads CASSFQNTQYF. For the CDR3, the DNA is TGTGCCAGCAGTTTTCAGAATACGCAGTATTTT.

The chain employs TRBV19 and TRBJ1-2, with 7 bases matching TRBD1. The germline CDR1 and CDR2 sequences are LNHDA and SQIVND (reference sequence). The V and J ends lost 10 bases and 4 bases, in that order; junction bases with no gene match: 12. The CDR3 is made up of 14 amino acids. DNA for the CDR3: TGTGCCACCCAGGACAGGAGGGGGACCTATGGCTACACCTTC. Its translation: CATQDRRGTYGYTF.

DNA of the CDR3: TGCGCCACCCCCTGGAGGGCCAAGTGGAATGAGCAGTTCTTC. The encoded protein is CATPWRAKWNEQFF. The chain combines TRBV4-3 with TRBJ2-1, with D possibly TRBD2 on 6 matching bases. The germline V gene encodes CDR1 LGHNA and CDR2 YSLEER. This CDR3 has 14 amino acids. V was shortened by 10 bases and J by 7 bases, with 20 bases between the two germline ends.

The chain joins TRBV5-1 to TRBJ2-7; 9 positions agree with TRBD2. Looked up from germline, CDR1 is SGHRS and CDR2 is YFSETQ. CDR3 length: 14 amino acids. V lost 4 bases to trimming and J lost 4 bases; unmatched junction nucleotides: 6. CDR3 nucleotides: TGCGCCAGCAGCAGAGGACTAGCGCAATACGAGCAGTACTTC. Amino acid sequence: CASSRGLAQYEQYF.

The CDR3 loop reads CATSRTIGNYNEQFF. The CDR3 DNA sequence: TGTGCCACCAGCAGGACTATCGGAAACTACAATGAGCAGTTCTTC. The chain employs TRBV15 and TRBJ2-1; D is perhaps TRBD2 (5 bases). The germline gives CDR1 LNHNV, CDR2 YYDKDF (reference sequence). The CDR3 is 15 amino acids. V was pared by 3 bases and J by 3 bases, with 12 bases between.

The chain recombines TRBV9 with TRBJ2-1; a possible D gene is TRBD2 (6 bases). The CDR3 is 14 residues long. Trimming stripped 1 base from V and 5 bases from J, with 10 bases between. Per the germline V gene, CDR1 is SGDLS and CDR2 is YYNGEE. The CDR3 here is CASSVLALNNEQFF. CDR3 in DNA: TGTGCCAGCAGCGTACTAGCGCTTAACAATGAGCAGTTCTTC. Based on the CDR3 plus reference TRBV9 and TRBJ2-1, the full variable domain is DSGVTQTPKHLITATGQRVTLRCSPRSGDLSVYWYQQSLDQGLQFLIQYYNGEERAKGNILERFSAQQFPDLHSELNLSSLELGDSALYFCASSVLALNNEQFFGPGTRLTVL.

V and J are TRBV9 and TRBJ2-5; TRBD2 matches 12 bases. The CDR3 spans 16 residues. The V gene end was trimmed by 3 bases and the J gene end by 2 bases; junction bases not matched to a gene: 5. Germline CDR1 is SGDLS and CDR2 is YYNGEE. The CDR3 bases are TGTGCCAGCAGCGCCGGGACTAGCGGGCTTCAAGAGACCCAGTACTTC. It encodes CASSAGTSGLQETQYF.

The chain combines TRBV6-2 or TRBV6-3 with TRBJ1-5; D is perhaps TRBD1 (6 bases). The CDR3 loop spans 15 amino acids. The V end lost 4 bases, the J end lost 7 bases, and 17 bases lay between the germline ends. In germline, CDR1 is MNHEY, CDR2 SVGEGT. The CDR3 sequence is CASSFLGTLEQPQHF. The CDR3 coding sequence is TGTGCCAGCAGTTTTCTCGGGACACTCGAACAGCCCCAGCATTTT.

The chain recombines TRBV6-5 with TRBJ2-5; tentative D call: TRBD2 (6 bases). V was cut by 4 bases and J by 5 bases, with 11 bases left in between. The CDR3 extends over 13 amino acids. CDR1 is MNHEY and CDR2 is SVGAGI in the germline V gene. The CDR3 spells CASSLPRGETQYF. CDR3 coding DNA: TGTGCCAGCAGTTTACCACGGGGGGAGACCCAGTACTTC.

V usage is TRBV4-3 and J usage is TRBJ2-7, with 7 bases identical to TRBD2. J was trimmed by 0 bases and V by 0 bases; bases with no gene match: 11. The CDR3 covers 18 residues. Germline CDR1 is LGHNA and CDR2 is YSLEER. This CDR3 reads CASSQDWGRRESSYEQYF. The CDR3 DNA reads TGCGCCAGCAGCCAAGACTGGGGGAGGCGGGAGAGCTCCTACGAGCAGTACTTC.

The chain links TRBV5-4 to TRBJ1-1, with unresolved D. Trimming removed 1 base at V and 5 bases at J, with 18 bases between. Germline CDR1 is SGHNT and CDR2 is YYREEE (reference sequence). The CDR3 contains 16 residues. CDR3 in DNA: TGTGCCAGCAGCTTGATGGTTCGGTTATCGGGGACTGAAGCTTTCTTT. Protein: CASSLMVRLSGTEAFF.

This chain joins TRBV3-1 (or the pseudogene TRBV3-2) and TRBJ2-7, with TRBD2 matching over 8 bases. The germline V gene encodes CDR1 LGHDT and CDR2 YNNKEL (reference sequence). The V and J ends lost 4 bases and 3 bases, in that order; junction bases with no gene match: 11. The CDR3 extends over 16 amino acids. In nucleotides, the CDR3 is TGTGCCAGCAGCCCAGCCGGGACTAGAAGTATCTACGAGCAGTACTTC. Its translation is CASSPAGTRSIYEQYF.

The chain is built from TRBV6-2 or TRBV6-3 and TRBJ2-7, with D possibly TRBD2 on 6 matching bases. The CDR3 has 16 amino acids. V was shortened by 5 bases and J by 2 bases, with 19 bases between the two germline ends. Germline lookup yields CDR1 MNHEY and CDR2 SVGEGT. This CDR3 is CASSPRQGGLAYEQYF. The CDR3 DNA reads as TGTGCCAGCAGTCCCCGTCAGGGAGGTCTGGCCTACGAGCAGTACTTC.

This chain's CDR3 is CASSLKGETQYF. The CDR3 nucleotides read TGCGCCAGCAGCTTAAAAGGCGAGACCCAGTACTTC. The chain combines TRBV5-1 with TRBJ2-5; no definite D call. The CDR3 consists of 12 residues. V was clipped by 2 bases and J by 5 bases, with 7 bases between them. Germline CDR1 SGHRS, CDR2 YFSETQ. Variable domain in full (rest from reference TRBV5-1 and TRBJ2-5): KAGVTQTPRYLIKTRGQQVTLSCSPISGHRSVSWYQQTPGQGLQFLFEYFSETQRNKGNFPGRFSGRQFSNSRSEMNVSTLELGDSALYLCASSLKGETQYFGPGTRLLVL.

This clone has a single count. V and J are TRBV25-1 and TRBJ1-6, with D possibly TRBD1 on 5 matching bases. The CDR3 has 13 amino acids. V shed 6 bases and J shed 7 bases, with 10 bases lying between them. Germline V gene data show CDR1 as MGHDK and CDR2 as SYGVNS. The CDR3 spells CASSQGRNSPLHF. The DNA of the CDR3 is TGTGCCAGCAGCCAGGGAAGAAATTCACCCCTCCACTTT.

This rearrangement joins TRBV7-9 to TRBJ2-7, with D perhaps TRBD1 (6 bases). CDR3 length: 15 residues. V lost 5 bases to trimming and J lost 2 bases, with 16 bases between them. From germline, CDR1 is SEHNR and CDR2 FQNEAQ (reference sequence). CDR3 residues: CASSTDSRPPYEQYF. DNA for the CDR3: TGTGCCAGCAGCACGGACAGTCGACCCCCCTACGAGCAGTACTTC.

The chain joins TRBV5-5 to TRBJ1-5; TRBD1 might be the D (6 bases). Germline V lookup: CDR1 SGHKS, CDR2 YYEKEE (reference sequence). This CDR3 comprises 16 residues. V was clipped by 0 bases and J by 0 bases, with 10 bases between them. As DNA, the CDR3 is TGTGCCAGCAGCTTGGAGGGGGGGAATAGCAATCAGCCCCAGCATTTT. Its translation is CASSLEGGNSNQPQHF.